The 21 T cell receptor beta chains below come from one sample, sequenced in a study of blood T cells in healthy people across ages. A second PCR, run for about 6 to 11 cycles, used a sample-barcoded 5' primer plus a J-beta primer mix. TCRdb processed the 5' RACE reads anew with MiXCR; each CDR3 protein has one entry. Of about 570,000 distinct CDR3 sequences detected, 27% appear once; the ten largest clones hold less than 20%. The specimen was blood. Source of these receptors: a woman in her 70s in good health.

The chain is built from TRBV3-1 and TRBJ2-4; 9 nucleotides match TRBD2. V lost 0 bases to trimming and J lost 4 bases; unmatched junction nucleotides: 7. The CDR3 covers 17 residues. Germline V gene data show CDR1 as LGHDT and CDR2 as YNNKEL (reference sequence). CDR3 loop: CASSQDGAGGLKNIQYF. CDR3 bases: TGTGCCAGCAGCCAAGATGGGGCGGGGGGGCTGAAAAACATTCAGTACTTC. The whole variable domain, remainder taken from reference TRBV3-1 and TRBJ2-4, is DTAVSQTPKYLVTQMGNDKSIKCEQNLGHDTMYWYKQDSKKFLKIMFSYNNKELIINETVPNRFSPKSPDKAHLNLHINSLELGDSAVYFCASSQDGAGGLKNIQYFGAGTRLSVL.

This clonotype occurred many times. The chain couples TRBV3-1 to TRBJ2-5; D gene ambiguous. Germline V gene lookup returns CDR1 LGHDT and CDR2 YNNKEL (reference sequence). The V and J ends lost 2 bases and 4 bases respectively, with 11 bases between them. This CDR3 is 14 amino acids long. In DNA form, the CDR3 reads TGTGCCAGCAGCCAAAACGAGTTCCGAGAGACCCAGTACTTC. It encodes CASSQNEFRETQYF.

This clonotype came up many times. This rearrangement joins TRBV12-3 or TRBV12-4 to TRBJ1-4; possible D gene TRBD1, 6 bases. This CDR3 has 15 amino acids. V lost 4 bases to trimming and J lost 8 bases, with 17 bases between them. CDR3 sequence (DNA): TGTGCCAGCAGTTGGGGGGCAGGGATAAGAGAAAAACTGTTTTTT. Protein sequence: CASSWGAGIREKLFF.

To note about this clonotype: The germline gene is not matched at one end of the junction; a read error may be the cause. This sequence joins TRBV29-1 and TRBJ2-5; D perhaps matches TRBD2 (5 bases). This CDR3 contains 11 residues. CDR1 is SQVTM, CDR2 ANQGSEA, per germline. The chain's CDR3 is CSVDNYNERFF. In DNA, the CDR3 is TGCAGCGTTGACAACTACAATGAGCGGTTCTTC.

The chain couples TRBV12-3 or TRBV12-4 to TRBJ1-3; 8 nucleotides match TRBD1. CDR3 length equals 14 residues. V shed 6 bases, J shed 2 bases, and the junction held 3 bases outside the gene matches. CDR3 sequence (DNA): TGTGCCAGCAGGCAGACAGGGGCTGGAAACACCATATATTTT. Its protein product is CASRQTGAGNTIYF.

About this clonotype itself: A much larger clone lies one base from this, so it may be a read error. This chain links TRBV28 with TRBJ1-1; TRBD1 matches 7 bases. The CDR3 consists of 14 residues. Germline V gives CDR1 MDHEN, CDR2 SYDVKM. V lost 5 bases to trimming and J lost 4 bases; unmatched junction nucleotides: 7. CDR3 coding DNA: TGTGCCAGCAGTCCGACAGGGACGTGCACTGAAGCTTTCTTT. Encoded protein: CASSPTGTCTEAFF.

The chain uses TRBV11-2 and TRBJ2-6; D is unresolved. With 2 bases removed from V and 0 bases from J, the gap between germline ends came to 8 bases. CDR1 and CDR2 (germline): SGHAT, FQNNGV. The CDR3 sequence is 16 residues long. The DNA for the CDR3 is TGTGCCAGCAGCTTACGCAGGACCTCTGGGGCCAACGTCCTGACTTTC. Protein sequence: CASSLRRTSGANVLTF. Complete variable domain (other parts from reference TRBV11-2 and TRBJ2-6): EAGVAQSPRYKIIEKRQSVAFWCNPISGHATLYWYQQILGQGPKLLIQFQNNGVVDDSQLPKDRFSAERLKGVDSTLKIQPAKLEDSAVYLCASSLRRTSGANVLTFGAGSRLTVL.

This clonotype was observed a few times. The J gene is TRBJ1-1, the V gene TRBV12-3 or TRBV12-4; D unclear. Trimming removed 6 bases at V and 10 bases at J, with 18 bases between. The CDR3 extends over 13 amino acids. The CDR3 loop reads CASSPPGKVAAFF. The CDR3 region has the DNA TGTGCCAGCAGCCCCCCGGGGAAGGTAGCAGCTTTCTTT.

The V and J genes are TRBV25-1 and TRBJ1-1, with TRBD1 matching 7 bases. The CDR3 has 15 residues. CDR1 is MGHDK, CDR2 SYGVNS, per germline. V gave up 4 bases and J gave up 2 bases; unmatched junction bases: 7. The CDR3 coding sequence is TGTGCCAGCAGTGGCCACGGGACAGCAAACACTGAAGCTTTCTTT. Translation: CASSGHGTANTEAFF.

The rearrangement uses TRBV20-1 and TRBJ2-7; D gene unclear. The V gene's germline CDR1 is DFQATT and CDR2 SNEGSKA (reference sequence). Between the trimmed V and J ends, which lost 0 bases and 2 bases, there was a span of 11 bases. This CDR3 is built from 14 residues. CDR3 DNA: TGCAGTGCTAGAGATCGAATACAGCCCTACGAGCAGTACTTC. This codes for CSARDRIQPYEQYF.

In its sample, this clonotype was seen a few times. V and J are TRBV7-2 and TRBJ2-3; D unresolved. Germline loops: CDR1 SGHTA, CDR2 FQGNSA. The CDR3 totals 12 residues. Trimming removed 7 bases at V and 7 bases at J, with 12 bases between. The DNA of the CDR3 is TGTGCCAGCACCTCTGTTCTGTATACGCAGTATTTT. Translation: CASTSVLYTQYF.

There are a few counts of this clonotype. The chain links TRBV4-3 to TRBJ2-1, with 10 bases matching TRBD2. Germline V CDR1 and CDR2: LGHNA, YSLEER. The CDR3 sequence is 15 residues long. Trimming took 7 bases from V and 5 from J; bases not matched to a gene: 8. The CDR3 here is CASNPQAGGDNEQFF. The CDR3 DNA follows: TGCGCCAGCAACCCTCAAGCGGGGGGGGACAATGAGCAGTTCTTC.

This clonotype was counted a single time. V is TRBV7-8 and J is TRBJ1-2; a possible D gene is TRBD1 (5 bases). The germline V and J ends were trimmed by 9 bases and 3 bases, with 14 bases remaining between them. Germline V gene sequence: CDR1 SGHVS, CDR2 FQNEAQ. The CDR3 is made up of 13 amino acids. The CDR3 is CASSRDLDYGYTF. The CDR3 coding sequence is TGTGCCAGTAGCAGGGATCTGGACTATGGCTACACCTTC.

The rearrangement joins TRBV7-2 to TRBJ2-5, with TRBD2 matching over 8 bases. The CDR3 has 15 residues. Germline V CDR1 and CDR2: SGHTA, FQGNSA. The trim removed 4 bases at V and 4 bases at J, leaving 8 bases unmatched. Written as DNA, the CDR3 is TGTGCCAGCAGCTCGGGGGGGGAACAACTAGAGACCCAGTACTTC. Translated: CASSSGGEQLETQYF.

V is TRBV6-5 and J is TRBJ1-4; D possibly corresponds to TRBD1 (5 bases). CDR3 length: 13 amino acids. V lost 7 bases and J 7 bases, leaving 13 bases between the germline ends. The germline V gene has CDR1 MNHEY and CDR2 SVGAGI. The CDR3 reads CASMRAGTEKLFF. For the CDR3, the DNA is TGTGCCAGCATGAGGGCAGGGACTGAAAAACTGTTTTTT.

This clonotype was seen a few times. CDR3 sequence: CASSPLAPLRSYEQYF. The CDR3 DNA sequence: TGTGCCAGCTCCCCCCTAGCGCCCCTTCGCTCCTACGAGCAGTACTTC. The chain employs TRBV7-6 and TRBJ2-5; TRBD2 might be the D (6 bases). The J call may be in error: the DNA end matches TRBJ2-7 better. The CDR3 loop spans 16 amino acids. Germline lookup yields CDR1 SGHVS and CDR2 FNYEAQ.

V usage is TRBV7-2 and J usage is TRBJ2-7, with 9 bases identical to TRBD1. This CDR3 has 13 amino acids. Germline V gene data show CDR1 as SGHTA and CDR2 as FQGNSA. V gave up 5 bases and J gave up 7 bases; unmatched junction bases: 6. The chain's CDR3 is CASSPQGAQEQYF. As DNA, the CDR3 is TGTGCCAGCAGCCCACAGGGGGCGCAGGAGCAGTACTTC.

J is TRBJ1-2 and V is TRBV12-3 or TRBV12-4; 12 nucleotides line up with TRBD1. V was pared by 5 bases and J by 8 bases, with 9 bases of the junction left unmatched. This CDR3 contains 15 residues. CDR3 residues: CASSQRDRGRQGYTF. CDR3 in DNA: TGTGCCAGCAGTCAACGGGACAGGGGGCGGCAAGGCTACACCTTC.

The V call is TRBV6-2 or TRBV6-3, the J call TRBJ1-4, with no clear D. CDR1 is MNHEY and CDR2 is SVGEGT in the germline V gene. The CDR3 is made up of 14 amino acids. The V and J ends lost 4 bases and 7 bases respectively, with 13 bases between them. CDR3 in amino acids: CASSSDLEAEKLFF. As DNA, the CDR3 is TGTGCCAGCAGTTCTGACCTAGAGGCTGAAAAACTGTTTTTT.

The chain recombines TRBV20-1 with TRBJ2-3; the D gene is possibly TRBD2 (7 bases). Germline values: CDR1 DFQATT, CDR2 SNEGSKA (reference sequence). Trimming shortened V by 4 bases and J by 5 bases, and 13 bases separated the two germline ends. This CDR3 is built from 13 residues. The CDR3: CSATRGTKDTQYF. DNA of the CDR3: TGCAGTGCTACGAGGGGGACTAAAGATACGCAGTATTTT.

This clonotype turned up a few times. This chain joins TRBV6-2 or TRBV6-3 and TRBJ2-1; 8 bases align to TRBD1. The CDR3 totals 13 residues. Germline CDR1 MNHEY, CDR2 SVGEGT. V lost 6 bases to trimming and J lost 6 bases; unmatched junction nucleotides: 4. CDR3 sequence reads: CASSRGQGNEQFF. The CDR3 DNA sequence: TGTGCCAGCAGCCGAGGACAGGGCAATGAGCAGTTCTTC.